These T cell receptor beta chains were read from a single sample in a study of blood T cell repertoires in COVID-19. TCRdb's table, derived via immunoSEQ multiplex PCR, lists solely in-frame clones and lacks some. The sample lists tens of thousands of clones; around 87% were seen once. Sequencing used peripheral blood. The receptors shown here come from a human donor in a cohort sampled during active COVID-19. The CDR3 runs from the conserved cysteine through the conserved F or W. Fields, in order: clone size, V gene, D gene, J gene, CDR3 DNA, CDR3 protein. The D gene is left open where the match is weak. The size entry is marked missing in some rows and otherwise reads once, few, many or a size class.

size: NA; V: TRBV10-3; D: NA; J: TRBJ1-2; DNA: TGTGCCATCAAACGGGACTATGGCTACACCTTC; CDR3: CAIKRDYGYTF
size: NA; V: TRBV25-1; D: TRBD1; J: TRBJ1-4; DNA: TGTGCCAGCAGTGCCCGGGACCTGGGACAGACTAATGAAAAACTGTTTTTT; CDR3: CASSARDLGQTNEKLFF
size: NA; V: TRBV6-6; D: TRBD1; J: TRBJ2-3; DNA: TGTGCCAGCAGGGGACAGGGTACTAGCACAGATACGCAGTATTTT; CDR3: CASRGQGTSTDTQYF
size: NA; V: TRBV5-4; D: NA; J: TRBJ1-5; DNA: TGTGCCAGCAGCTTGTTCCCGGGGCCCCAGCATTTT; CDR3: CASSLFPGPQHF
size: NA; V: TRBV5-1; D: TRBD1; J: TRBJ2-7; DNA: TGCGCCAGCAGCTTGGGACAGGGAAGACACGAGCAGTACTTC; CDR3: CASSLGQGRHEQYF
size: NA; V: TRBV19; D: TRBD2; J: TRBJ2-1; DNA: TGTGCCAGTAGTATCGGCGGGGGATCCTACAATGAGCAGTTCTTC; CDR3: CASSIGGGSYNEQFF
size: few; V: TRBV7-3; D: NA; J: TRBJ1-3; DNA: TGTGCCAGCAGCTCCGGGTCATTGGGAAACACCATATATTTT; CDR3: CASSSGSLGNTIYF
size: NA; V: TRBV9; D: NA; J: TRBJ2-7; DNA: TGTGCCAGCAGCGCCTCCCAGGGACGGGGGTTACGCGAGCAGTACTTC; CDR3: CASSASQGRGLREQYF
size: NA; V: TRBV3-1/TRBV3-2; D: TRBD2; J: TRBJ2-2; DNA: TGTGCCAGCAGCCTGATAGCGGGGGGCTCCGGGGAGCTGTTTTTT; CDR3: CASSLIAGGSGELFF
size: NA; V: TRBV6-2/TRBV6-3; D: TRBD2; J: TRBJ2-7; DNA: TGTGCCAGCAGTTATAGCGGGGGGGATACCTACGAGCAGTACTTC; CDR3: CASSYSGGDTYEQYF
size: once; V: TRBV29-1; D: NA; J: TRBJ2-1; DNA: TGCAGCGTAGTAACAGACAATGAGCAGTTCTTC; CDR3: CSVVTDNEQFF
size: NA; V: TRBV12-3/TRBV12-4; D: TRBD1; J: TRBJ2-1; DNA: TGTGCCAGCAGTTTAGGACAGGGGGAGCAGTTCTTC; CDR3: CASSLGQGEQFF
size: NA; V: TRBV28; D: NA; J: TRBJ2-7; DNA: TGTGCCAGCAGTACACGACCACAGGGCAACGAGCAGTACTTC; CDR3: CASSTRPQGNEQYF
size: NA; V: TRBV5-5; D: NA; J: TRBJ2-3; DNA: TGTGCCAGCAGCTTGGAGGGACTCGAAGCTACGCAGTATTTT; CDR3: CASSLEGLEATQYF
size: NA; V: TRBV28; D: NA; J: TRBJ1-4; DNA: TGTGCCAGTCAGGATAATGAAAAACTGTTTTTT; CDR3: CASQDNEKLFF
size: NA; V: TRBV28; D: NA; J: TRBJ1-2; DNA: TGTGCCAGCAGCCCGTACCCTCGAGGTCGGATTAACTATGGCTACACCTTC; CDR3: CASSPYPRGRINYGYTF
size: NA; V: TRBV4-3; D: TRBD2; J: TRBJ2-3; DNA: TGCGCCAGCAGCCAAGATCTCCAGCGGGGGGATAGCACAGATACGCAGTATTTT; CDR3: CASSQDLQRGDSTDTQYF
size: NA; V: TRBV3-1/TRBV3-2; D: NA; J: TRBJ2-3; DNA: TGTGCCAGCAGCCAGGGGCAACCAGATACGCAGTATTTT; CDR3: CASSQGQPDTQYF
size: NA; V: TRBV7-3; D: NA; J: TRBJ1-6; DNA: TGTGCCAGCAGCTCGTCGGGACTCCAAGCCTCACCCCTCCACTTT; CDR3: CASSSSGLQASPLHF
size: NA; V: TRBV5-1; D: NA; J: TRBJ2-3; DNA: TGCGCCAGCAGCAACCGGGACTTGAGCACAGATACGCAGTATTTT; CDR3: CASSNRDLSTDTQYF
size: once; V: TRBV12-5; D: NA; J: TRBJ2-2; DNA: TGTGCTAGTGGTTTGGTACGTGGAGCTAACACCGGGGAGCTGTTTTTT; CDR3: CASGLVRGANTGELFF
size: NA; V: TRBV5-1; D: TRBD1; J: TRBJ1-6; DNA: TGCGCCAGCAGCTTGGCCGGGACAGGGAATTCACCCCTCCACTTT; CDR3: CASSLAGTGNSPLHF
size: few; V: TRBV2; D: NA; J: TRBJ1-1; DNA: TGTGCCAGCAGTGAGGAGGTGACTGAAGCTTTCTTT; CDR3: CASSEEVTEAFF
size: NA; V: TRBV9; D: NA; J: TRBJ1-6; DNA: TGTGCCAGCAGCGTTGCCTCCGGGACACCTTCACCCCTCCACTTT; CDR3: CASSVASGTPSPLHF
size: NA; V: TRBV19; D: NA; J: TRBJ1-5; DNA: TGTGCCAGTAGCTCGCCCCGGGTCCATCAGCCCCAGCATTTT; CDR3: CASSSPRVHQPQHF
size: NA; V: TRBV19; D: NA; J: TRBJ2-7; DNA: TGTGCCAGTGGCGGACAGTTGAGCTCCTACGAGCAGTACTTC; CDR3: CASGGQLSSYEQYF
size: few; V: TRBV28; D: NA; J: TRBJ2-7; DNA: TGTGCCAGCACCCCCCCGCGCTGGTCCGAGCAGTACTTC; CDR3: CASTPPRWSEQYF
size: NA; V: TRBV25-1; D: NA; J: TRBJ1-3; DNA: TGTGCCAGCACCGACCCCACGGAGAACACCATATATTTT; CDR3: CASTDPTENTIYF
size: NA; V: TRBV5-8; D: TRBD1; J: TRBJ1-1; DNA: TGTGCCAGCAGCTTACCAGGGGGAGAGAACACTGAAGCTTTCTTT; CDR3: CASSLPGGENTEAFF
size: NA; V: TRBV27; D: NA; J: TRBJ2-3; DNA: TGTGCCAGCAGTTTATCATTCGCAGATACGCAGTATTTT; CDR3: CASSLSFADTQYF
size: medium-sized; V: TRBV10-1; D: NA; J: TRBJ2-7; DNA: TGCGCCAGCGGGGGCTTGACTACCTACGAGCAGTACTTC; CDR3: CASGGLTTYEQYF
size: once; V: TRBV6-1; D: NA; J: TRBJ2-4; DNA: TGTGCCAGCAGTGAAGCTCCTCGAGGGGGGGGCCGTGGAAACATTCAGTACTTC; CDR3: CASSEAPRGGGRGNIQYF
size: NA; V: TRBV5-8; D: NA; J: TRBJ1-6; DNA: TGTGCCAGCAGCTTGGTTATTTTGCGGGACGGGAATTCACCCCTCCACTTT; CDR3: CASSLVILRDGNSPLHF
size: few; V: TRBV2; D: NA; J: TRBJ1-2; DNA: TGTGCCAGCAGTGACAGGGCGGGGTATGGCTACACCTTC; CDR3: CASSDRAGYGYTF
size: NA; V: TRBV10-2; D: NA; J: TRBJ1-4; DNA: TGCGCCAGCAGTGGGGGGCGAGGACTGTTTTTT; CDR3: CASSGGRGLFF
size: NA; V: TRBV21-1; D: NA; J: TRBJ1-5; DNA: TGTGCCAGCAGCGTACACGAGAACAGGCAGCCCCAGCATTTT; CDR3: CASSVHENRQPQHF
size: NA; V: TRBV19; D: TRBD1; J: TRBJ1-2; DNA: TGTGCCAGTAGTATGGGTGGGGGACAGCCATATGGCTACACCTTC; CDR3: CASSMGGGQPYGYTF
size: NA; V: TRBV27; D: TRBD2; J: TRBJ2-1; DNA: TGTGCCAGCAGGGCGGGGGGGCGATACAATGAGCAGTTCTTC; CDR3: CASRAGGRYNEQFF
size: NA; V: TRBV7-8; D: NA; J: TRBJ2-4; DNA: TGTGCCAGCAGCCAAGGAGGGGTGGGGTTTACCAAAAACATTCAGTACTTC; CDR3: CASSQGGVGFTKNIQYF
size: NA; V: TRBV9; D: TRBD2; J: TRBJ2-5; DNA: TGTGCCAGCAGCCCCTGGACTAGCGGAAAAGAGACCCAGTACTTC; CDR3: CASSPWTSGKETQYF
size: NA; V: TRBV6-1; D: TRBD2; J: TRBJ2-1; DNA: TGTGCCAGCAGTGATCAGCGGGACCTCGACAATGAGCAGTTCTTC; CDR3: CASSDQRDLDNEQFF
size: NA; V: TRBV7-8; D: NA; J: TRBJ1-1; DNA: TGTGCCAGCAGCTCCTATTCCCAGGGGAACACTGAAGCTTTCTTT; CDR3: CASSSYSQGNTEAFF
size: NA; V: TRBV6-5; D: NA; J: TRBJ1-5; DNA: TGTGCCAGCGGCGACTTCAACAATCAGCCCCAGCATTTT; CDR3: CASGDFNNQPQHF